These 24 T cell receptor beta chains originate from one sample sequenced in a study of T cell repertoires in cytomegalovirus infection. TCRdb used MiXCR to reprocess the reads, holding one entry per CDR3 protein. The sample comprises roughly 500,000 distinct CDR3 sequences, approximately 40% of which are singletons, and about 39% rests with the top ten. No cognate antigen is known for these TCRs. The specimen comprised cultured PBMCs, sampled from culture after CMV antigen stimulation. The receptor source for this set is a human donor in good health (CMV status not recorded). Some clones in this sample may be carry-over from other donors' samples.

The V gene is TRBV28, the J gene TRBJ1-2; D unclear. Trimming pared 8 bases from V and 6 bases from J, leaving 28 bases between. CDR1 and CDR2 (germline): MDHEN, SYDVKM. CDR3 length: 17 residues. Written as DNA, the CDR3 is TGTGCCAGCGCCCCGAGGAGGTACCAGCGCTCCCTCCATGGCTACACCTTC. The encoded protein is CASAPRRYQRSLHGYTF.

The rearrangement joins TRBV12-3 or TRBV12-4 to TRBJ2-3; 7 bases are a match to TRBD2. V shed 7 bases and J 6 bases; nucleotides not matched to a gene: 16. The CDR3 has 16 amino acids. The CDR3 is CASTDPRSGTGDTQYF. CDR3 bases: TGTGCCAGCACCGATCCACGAAGCGGGACGGGCGATACGCAGTATTTT.

This chain uses TRBV10-3 with TRBJ2-7; 10 bases align to TRBD2. Germline loops: CDR1 ENHRY, CDR2 SYGVKD. J lost 4 bases, V lost 3 bases, and 6 bases had no gene match. This CDR3 is 15 amino acids long. CDR3 amino acids: CAISETTSGSYEQYF. In DNA, the CDR3 is TGTGCCATCAGTGAAACGACTAGCGGGTCTTACGAGCAGTACTTC.

The V and J genes are TRBV15 and TRBJ2-7; D possibly corresponds to TRBD2 (5 bases). The CDR3 loop spans 14 amino acids. Trimming took off 3 bases at V and 2 bases at J, with 11 bases between the two ends. From germline, CDR1 is LNHNV and CDR2 YYDKDF (reference sequence). The CDR3 DNA reads TGTGCCACCAGCAGTTTCGGGGTGACCTACGAGCAGTACTTC. It is translated as CATSSFGVTYEQYF.

The sample holds a few counts of this clonotype. V is TRBV7-9 and J is TRBJ2-5, with 8 bases identical to TRBD2. The trim removed 3 bases at V and 5 bases at J, leaving 2 bases unmatched. The CDR3 consists of 13 residues. CDR1 SEHNR and CDR2 FQNEAQ come from the germline V gene (reference sequence). The CDR3 DNA reads TGTGCCAGCAGCTTTGCGGGAGGCGAGACCCAGTACTTC. Encoded protein: CASSFAGGETQYF.

The CDR3 coding sequence is TGTGCCAGCAGCTTCATCGGATCCTACGAGCAGTACTTC. Translating gives CASSFIGSYEQYF. V and J are TRBV11-2 and TRBJ2-7, with D unclear. The CDR3 extends over 13 amino acids. V lost 3 bases, J lost 1 base, and 7 bases lay in between. Germline V gene data show CDR1 as SGHAT and CDR2 as FQNNGV.

This chain joins TRBV7-2 and TRBJ2-3; the D gene is possibly TRBD2 (5 bases). Germline V gives CDR1 SGHTA, CDR2 FQGNSA. The length of the CDR3 is 14 residues. V gave up 7 bases and J gave up 8 bases, with 19 bases separating them. CDR3 loop: CASTRFEGVFTQYF. CDR3 nucleotides: TGTGCCAGCACCCGATTCGAGGGAGTGTTTACGCAGTATTTT.

V gene TRBV27 combines with J gene TRBJ2-7; D possibly corresponds to TRBD2 (6 bases). The germline V gene encodes CDR1 MNHEY and CDR2 SMNVEV (reference sequence). CDR3 size: 13 residues. The V end lost 7 bases, the J end lost 6 bases, and 16 bases lay between the germline ends. CDR3 sequence reads: CASMGSRGGEQYF. The CDR3 region has the DNA TGTGCCAGCATGGGGAGCCGGGGAGGCGAGCAGTACTTC.

The chain uses TRBV20-1 and TRBJ2-2; 9 bases are a match to TRBD2. Germline lookup yields CDR1 DFQATT and CDR2 SNEGSKA (reference sequence). This CDR3 comprises 16 residues. V lost 5 bases and J lost 5; bases outside the gene matches: 12. Written as DNA, the CDR3 is TGCAGTGCTTCCAGGACGGCGGGAGGGACTACCGGGGAGCTGTTTTTT. Protein product: CSASRTAGGTTGELFF.

V is TRBV11-1 and J is TRBJ2-5; maybe TRBD2 (6 bases). The ends were cut back, 7 bases at V and 5 bases at J, with 17 bases in the middle. The CDR3 has 14 residues. Germline values: CDR1 SGHAT, CDR2 FQDESV (reference sequence). The CDR3 is CASKTGTPGETQYF. The DNA of the CDR3 is TGTGCCAGCAAGACCGGGACTCCGGGCGAGACCCAGTACTTC. Full variable domain (outside the CDR3, taken from reference TRBV11-1 and TRBJ2-5): EAEVAQSPRYKITEKSQAVAFWCDPISGHATLYWYRQILGQGPELLVQFQDESVVDDSQLPKDRFSAERLKGVDSTLKIQPAELGDSAMYLCASKTGTPGETQYFGPGTRLLVL.

This chain uses TRBV29-1 with TRBJ2-5; D is ambiguous. This CDR3 has 10 residues. Trimming took off 6 bases at V and 4 bases at J, with 6 bases between the two ends. Germline V gives CDR1 SQVTM, CDR2 ANQGSEA. CDR3 residues: CSVARETQYF. Written as DNA, the CDR3 is TGCAGCGTGGCCCGAGAGACCCAGTACTTC.

V is TRBV5-1 and J is TRBJ2-1; D might be TRBD1 (6 bases). The CDR3 totals 14 residues. Trimming took 2 bases from V and 5 from J, leaving 11 bases between them. The V gene's germline CDR1 is SGHRS and CDR2 YFSETQ. DNA of the CDR3: TGCGCCAGCAGCTTTGACAGGAGCCACAATGAGCAGTTCTTC. Translated: CASSFDRSHNEQFF.

In its sample, this clonotype was seen a few times. This chain uses TRBV12-3 or TRBV12-4 with TRBJ1-2, with 7 bases aligning to TRBD1. The V and J ends lost 2 bases and 7 bases, in that order; junction bases with no gene match: 10. The length of the CDR3 is 15 residues. The CDR3 DNA is TGTGCCAGCAGTTTATCCTTAGGGGACAGCCTTGGCTACACCTTC. As protein: CASSLSLGDSLGYTF.

The V gene is TRBV7-6, the J gene TRBJ2-3; 8 bases match TRBD2. This CDR3 is 15 amino acids long. J lost 5 bases, V lost 1 base, and 5 bases had no gene match. Germline loops: CDR1 SGHVS, CDR2 FNYEAQ. The CDR3 loop is CASSLVAGGGDTQYF. The CDR3 nucleotides are TGTGCCAGCAGCTTAGTTGCGGGAGGAGGAGATACGCAGTATTTT.

The chain uses TRBV2 and TRBJ2-1, with D maybe TRBD2 (6 bases). Germline loops: CDR1 SNHLY, CDR2 FYNNEI. V was pared by 2 bases and J by 0 bases, with 8 bases between. The CDR3 covers 15 residues. This CDR3 is CASSEWRGSYNEQFF. CDR3 bases: TGTGCCAGCAGTGAATGGCGGGGCTCCTACAATGAGCAGTTCTTC.

V gene TRBV19 combines with J gene TRBJ1-3, with D perhaps matching TRBD1 (5 bases). CDR3 length: 15 amino acids. Trimming took 6 bases from V and 0 from J, leaving 12 bases between them. Germline CDR1 LNHDA, CDR2 SQIVND (reference sequence). The DNA for the CDR3 is TGTGCCAGTAGGGACCGAGGGACCTCTGGAAACACCATATATTTT. This translates into CASRDRGTSGNTIYF.

This chain links TRBV20-1 with TRBJ2-5; D remains ambiguous. The CDR3 runs to 13 residues. Looked up from germline, CDR1 is DFQATT and CDR2 is SNEGSKA (reference sequence). The V end was cut by 0 bases, the J end by 5 bases, with 10 bases between. Here the CDR3 reads CSAREDPGETQYF. CDR3 nucleotide sequence: TGCAGTGCTAGAGAGGACCCTGGGGAGACCCAGTACTTC.

The chain carries TRBV7-6 and TRBJ2-1; 13 bases align to TRBD2. The junction had 6 bases not matched to a gene; V was cut back by 6 bases and J by 10 bases. The CDR3 covers 14 residues. Germline V CDR1 and CDR2: SGHVS, FNYEAQ. CDR3: CASSQRTSGREQFF. As DNA, the CDR3 is TGTGCCAGCAGTCAACGGACTAGCGGGAGAGAGCAGTTCTTC.

This chain links TRBV12-3 or TRBV12-4 with TRBJ2-5, with D possibly TRBD2 on 5 matching bases. With 9 bases removed from V and 2 bases from J, the gap between germline ends came to 13 bases. The CDR3 loop spans 13 amino acids. This CDR3 is CARRFGVQETQYF. DNA for the CDR3: TGTGCCAGGAGGTTCGGGGTGCAAGAGACCCAGTACTTC.

The chain links TRBV6-1 to TRBJ2-3; the D gene is possibly TRBD1 (6 bases). The V end was cut by 3 bases, the J end by 0 bases, with 10 bases between. The V gene's germline CDR1 is MNHNS and CDR2 SASEGT. The CDR3 has 15 amino acids. The CDR3 nucleotides are TGTGCCAGCAGTGACAGGGGACCTAGCACAGATACGCAGTATTTT. Translated, it gives CASSDRGPSTDTQYF.

This clonotype was found a few times. The rearrangement uses TRBV6-1 and TRBJ1-5, with D uncertain. Looked up from germline, CDR1 is MNHNS and CDR2 is SASEGT. The ends were cut back, 1 base at V and 5 bases at J, with 6 bases in the middle. The CDR3 runs 13 residues. Here the CDR3 DNA reads TGTGCCAGCAGTGAAGTGGTGGATCAGCCCCAGCATTTT. This codes for CASSEVVDQPQHF.

This clonotype was detected a few times. V gene TRBV7-6 combines with J gene TRBJ2-3, with 7 bases matching TRBD1. Trimming cost V 5 bases and J 0 bases; bases outside gene matches: 8. Germline CDR1 and CDR2: SGHVS and FNYEAQ. This CDR3 is 16 amino acids long. CDR3 amino acids: CASSLGGTVSTDTQYF. The CDR3 nucleotides read TGTGCCAGCAGCCTAGGGGGCACTGTAAGCACAGATACGCAGTATTTT.

The table lists this clonotype with a few counts. The V gene is TRBV7-4, the J gene TRBJ1-1, with D possibly being TRBD1 (6 bases). Trimming cost V 7 bases and J 0 bases, with 24 bases left between them. The CDR3 loop spans 18 amino acids. Germline assignment: CDR1 SGHVT and CDR2 SQSDAQ. CDR3 protein: CASNPGGTPSLMNTEAFF. Written as DNA, the CDR3 is TGTGCCAGCAATCCCGGAGGGACACCATCTCTGATGAACACTGAAGCTTTCTTT.

There are a few counts of this clonotype. This chain uses TRBV7-2 with TRBJ1-2, with a weak D call TRBD1 (5 bases). Trimming shortened V by 1 base and J by 8 bases, and 8 bases separated the two germline ends. Per germline, CDR1 SGHTA and CDR2 FQGNSA. This CDR3 region has 12 residues. Here the CDR3 DNA reads TGTGCCAGCAGCTTAGACAGGAACGGCTACACCTTC. Translated: CASSLDRNGYTF.